This entry lists 28 T cell receptor beta chains sequenced from one sample in a study of beta chain features in type 1 diabetes. Reverse transcribing all isolated RNA meant expressed TCRB transcripts were sequenced. The assay was immunoSEQ multiplex PCR, and TCRdb's table has in-frame clones only and misses some. The table records 160,000 or so clones, over 8.5% of them present only once. Sequenced: central memory CD4+ T cells from blood. These receptor sequences come from a man aged 18 to 29 in good health.

A few counts support this clone. The gene calls are TRBV7-6 and TRBJ2-7; the D is unclear. Germline values: CDR1 SGHVS, CDR2 FNYEAQ. The CDR3 totals 15 residues. V lost 0 bases to trimming and J lost 3 bases, with 12 bases between them. The CDR3 region has the DNA TGTGCCAGCAGCTTAGCGGCTGGCCCGGACTACGAGCAGTACTTC. Translated, it gives CASSLAAGPDYEQYF.

This chain connects TRBV18 to TRBJ2-7; 7 bases agree with TRBD1. This CDR3 has 13 amino acids. V gave up 4 bases and J gave up 4 bases; unmatched junction bases: 4. Germline assignment: CDR1 KGHSH and CDR2 LQKENI. In DNA, the CDR3 is TGTGCCAGCTCACTACAGGGGTTGTACGAGCAGTACTTC. Its protein product is CASSLQGLYEQYF.

There are a few counts of this clone. J is TRBJ2-2 and V is TRBV5-1; 12 bases are a match to TRBD2. After removal of 7 bases from V and 4 bases from J, the junction contained 5 bases not matched to a gene. There are 15 residues in the CDR3. CDR1 and CDR2 from the germline V gene are SGHRS and YFSETQ. CDR3: CASRPTSGGTGELFF. CDR3 nucleotides: TGCGCCAGCCGTCCGACTAGCGGGGGCACCGGGGAGCTGTTTTTT.

This chain joins TRBV4-2 and TRBJ2-6; weak D call: TRBD2 (6 bases). Looked up from germline, CDR1 is LGHNA and CDR2 is YNFKEQ. This CDR3 contains 17 residues. The V gene lost 4 bases and the J gene lost 2 bases, with 15 bases spanning the gap. CDR3 nucleotides: TGTGCCAGCAGCCTTCGGGACGGGGAGGCTGGGGCCAACGTCCTGACTTTC. Translated: CASSLRDGEAGANVLTF.

This clone has only a few counts. This sequence joins TRBV10-3 and TRBJ2-1; tentatively, D is TRBD2 (6 bases). V lost 3 bases, J lost 12 bases, and 21 bases lay in between. Germline V CDR1 and CDR2: ENHRY, SYGVKD. CDR3 size: 15 residues. This CDR3 reads CAISDGRTAEILQFF. The CDR3 bases are TGTGCCATCAGTGATGGGAGGACTGCCGAAATTCTGCAGTTCTTC.

This clone was recorded a few times. The rearrangement links TRBV4-3 to TRBJ2-4, with 8 nucleotides matching TRBD1. Germline lookup yields CDR1 LGHNA and CDR2 YSLEER. V trimming: 2 bases; J trimming: 9 bases; junction bases outside the gene matches: 12. CDR3 length: 16 residues. This CDR3 is CASSQNSGTGGSIQYF. CDR3 coding DNA: TGCGCCAGCAGCCAAAATTCCGGGACAGGAGGATCCATTCAGTACTTC.

J is TRBJ1-2 and V is TRBV2, with no clear D. The germline CDR1 and CDR2 sequences are SNHLY and FYNNEI. The length of the CDR3 is 14 residues. V lost 7 bases and J 2 bases, leaving 14 bases between the germline ends. Here the CDR3 reads CASTPTVGNYGYTF. Written as DNA, the CDR3 is TGTGCCAGCACCCCTACCGTGGGGAACTATGGCTACACCTTC.

This clone has only a few counts. The CDR3 nucleotides read TGTGCCAGCAGTAGGGAAGAGACCCAGTACTTC. This encodes CASSREETQYF. The rearrangement joins TRBV6-5 to TRBJ2-5; the D is unclear. Germline-derived CDR1 and CDR2 are MNHEY and SVGAGI. The CDR3 is 11 residues long. Trimming took off 5 bases at V and 3 bases at J, with 4 bases between the two ends.

J is TRBJ2-5 and V is TRBV4-1, with a weak D call TRBD1 (6 bases). Germline V lookup: CDR1 MGHRA, CDR2 YSYEKL. The CDR3 is made up of 15 amino acids. The V gene lost 0 bases and the J gene lost 5 bases, with 13 bases spanning the gap. This CDR3 is CASSQDNWGRETQYF. In DNA, the CDR3 is TGCGCCAGCAGCCAAGATAACTGGGGGCGGGAGACCCAGTACTTC.

The V and J genes are TRBV4-3 and TRBJ1-5; D gene uncertain. The CDR3 contains 14 residues. Deletions cut 2 bases from V and 4 bases from J, with 9 bases between. The germline gives CDR1 LGHNA, CDR2 YSLEER. The DNA of the CDR3 is TGCGCCAGCAGCCAAAAGGGAGGAAATCAGCCCCAGCATTTT. Translated: CASSQKGGNQPQHF.

This clone was seen a handful of times. V is TRBV4-2 and J is TRBJ2-4, with TRBD2 matching over 8 bases. The germline gives CDR1 LGHNA, CDR2 YNFKEQ. The CDR3 is made up of 17 amino acids. Trimming took 3 bases from V and 0 from J; bases not matched to a gene: 7. CDR3 coding DNA: TGTGCCAGCAGCCATATCGGAGCGGGGGAAGCCAAAAACATTCAGTACTTC. Translating it yields CASSHIGAGEAKNIQYF.

The rearrangement links TRBV6-5 to TRBJ1-2; D is perhaps TRBD1 (6 bases). V gave up 0 bases and J gave up 4 bases, with 15 bases separating them. The CDR3 is 16 amino acids. Germline V lookup: CDR1 MNHEY, CDR2 SVGAGI. CDR3 region: CASSYSQGKGGYGYTF. In nucleotides, the CDR3 is TGTGCCAGCAGTTACTCCCAGGGGAAAGGTGGCTATGGCTACACCTTC.

The rearrangement joins TRBV7-2 to TRBJ2-3, with unresolved D. The CDR3 runs 14 residues. Germline assignment: CDR1 SGHTA and CDR2 FQGNSA. V gave up 5 bases and J gave up 14 bases, with 23 bases separating them. CDR3 residues: CASSPKIDRPQPYF. The CDR3 nucleotides are TGTGCCAGCAGCCCCAAGATTGACCGTCCCCAGCCGTATTTT.

This clone was seen only a few times. The genes are TRBV5-4 and TRBJ2-3; 11 bases agree with TRBD2. This CDR3 contains 16 residues. Per the germline V gene, CDR1 is SGHNT and CDR2 is YYREEE (reference sequence). V shed 2 bases, J shed 5 bases, and the junction held 7 bases outside the gene matches. CDR3 loop: CASSLSLAGGIDTQYF. The CDR3 coding sequence is TGTGCCAGCAGCTTATCGCTAGCGGGAGGAATAGATACGCAGTATTTT.

The chain is built from TRBV9 and TRBJ2-3, with TRBD2 matching 13 bases. The CDR3 totals 16 residues. CDR1 SGDLS and CDR2 YYNGEE come from the germline V gene. The V segment lost 2 bases and the J segment 5 bases; nucleotides outside the gene matches: 5. The CDR3 DNA is TGTGCCAGCAGCGTTGCCACTAGCGGGAGGGTAGATACGCAGTATTTT. Residues: CASSVATSGRVDTQYF.

This clone was recorded a few times. The V and J genes are TRBV19 and TRBJ1-1, with D hard to call. Trimming shortened V by 6 bases and J by 0 bases, and 11 bases separated the two germline ends. The CDR3 contains 14 residues. In germline, CDR1 is LNHDA, CDR2 SQIVND (reference sequence). The CDR3 coding sequence is TGTGCCAGTAGCCCATTAGCAATGAACACTGAAGCTTTCTTT. Its protein product is CASSPLAMNTEAFF.

The V gene is TRBV4-3, the J gene TRBJ2-5; D possibly corresponds to TRBD1 (6 bases). CDR1 is LGHNA, CDR2 YSLEER, per germline. This CDR3 spans 14 amino acids. Between the trimmed V and J ends, which lost 5 bases and 5 bases, there was a span of 15 bases. For the CDR3, the DNA is TGCGCCAGCAGCGGACAGCTGACGGGGGAGACCCAGTACTTC. Translation gives CASSGQLTGETQYF.

This chain joins TRBV30 and TRBJ2-5, with a weak D call TRBD1 (5 bases). Trimming stripped 5 bases from V and 4 bases from J, with 11 bases between. Germline lookup yields CDR1 GTSNPN and CDR2 SVGIG (reference sequence). The CDR3 runs to 12 residues. The CDR3 sequence: CAWAGFGETQYF. CDR3 nucleotide sequence: TGTGCCTGGGCAGGGTTTGGAGAGACCCAGTACTTC.

The chain recombines TRBV5-4 with TRBJ2-7, with D possibly being TRBD1 or TRBD2 (5 bases each). In germline, CDR1 is SGHNT, CDR2 YYREEE (reference sequence). V lost 0 bases, J lost 4 bases, and 17 bases lay in between. This CDR3 comprises 16 residues. The DNA of the CDR3 is TGTGCCAGCAGCTTGGCCAAGCCAGGGAGAGGATACGAGCAGTACTTC. It codes for CASSLAKPGRGYEQYF.

This clone occurred a few times. CDR3 region: CASSEGRAIQGTEAFF. CDR3 bases: TGTGCCAGCAGTGAGGGCAGGGCAATACAGGGGACTGAAGCTTTCTTT. V is TRBV2 and J is TRBJ1-1; 7 positions match TRBD1. This CDR3 has 16 amino acids. The germline V gene has CDR1 SNHLY and CDR2 FYNNEI. With 3 bases clipped from V and 5 bases from J, the junction kept 12 bases outside the gene matches.

V gene TRBV6-5 combines with J gene TRBJ1-6; D gene unclear. Trimming left V 7 bases short and J 6 bases short, with 13 bases between. The CDR3 runs 14 residues. Looked up from germline, CDR1 is MNHEY and CDR2 is SVGAGI. The CDR3 is CASTFRAINSPLHF. The CDR3 DNA follows: TGTGCCAGCACGTTCCGGGCCATTAATTCACCCCTCCACTTT.

The J gene is TRBJ1-1, the V gene TRBV18; D perhaps matches TRBD1 (5 bases). Germline CDR1 KGHSH, CDR2 LQKENI. The CDR3 length is 14 residues. Trimming took 3 bases from V and 8 from J, leaving 16 bases between them. Here the CDR3 DNA reads TGTGCCAGCTCACCTAATAGACAGAACCCCGAAGCTTTCTTT. It translates to CASSPNRQNPEAFF.

This clone was seen many times. CDR3 DNA sequence: TGTGCCAGCAGCGTAGGCTCAAGAGAAGAGACCCAGTACTTC. Translating it yields CASSVGSREETQYF. The chain carries TRBV9 and TRBJ2-5; D gene uncertain. The CDR3 length is 14 residues. V was trimmed by 0 bases and J by 3 bases, leaving 9 bases between them. Per the germline V gene, CDR1 is SGDLS and CDR2 is YYNGEE.

This clone has only a few counts. The chain joins TRBV27 to TRBJ1-5; D is perhaps TRBD1 (5 bases). This CDR3 region has 17 residues. V was clipped by 4 bases and J by 5 bases, with 21 bases between them. Germline assignment: CDR1 MNHEY and CDR2 SMNVEV (reference sequence). CDR3 sequence: CASSSGRGGRGDQPQHF. CDR3 DNA: TGTGCCAGCAGTTCCGGACGCGGGGGACGGGGGGATCAGCCCCAGCATTTT.

DNA of the CDR3: TGTGCCAGCATCCCTGGACAGGGGCGCCTCTATGGCTACACCTTC. As protein: CASIPGQGRLYGYTF. This rearrangement joins TRBV7-3 to TRBJ1-2; 9 positions match TRBD1. This CDR3 contains 15 residues. Germline V lookup: CDR1 SGHTA, CDR2 FQGTGA. With V trimmed by 7 bases and J by 4 bases, 10 bases remained unmatched.

This clone was counted a few times. The J gene is TRBJ2-3, the V gene TRBV27; 8 bases line up with TRBD1. V was pared by 4 bases and J by 1 base, with 10 bases of the junction left unmatched. CDR1 MNHEY and CDR2 SMNVEV come from the germline V gene (reference sequence). CDR3 length: 17 residues. The CDR3 nucleotides read TGTGCCAGCAGTTCACGTCGGACAGGGCTGGGCACAGATACGCAGTATTTT. It yields the protein CASSSRRTGLGTDTQYF.

This clone was counted between two and nine times. The V and J genes are TRBV11-2 and TRBJ2-2; 9 nucleotides agree with TRBD2. Germline V CDR1 and CDR2: SGHAT, FQNNGV. This CDR3 spans 17 amino acids. V dropped 2 bases and J dropped 6; count of bases not matched to a gene: 10. CDR3 loop: CASSLLPPASGAGELFF. The CDR3 DNA reads as TGTGCCAGCAGCTTACTGCCCCCGGCTAGCGGGGCCGGGGAGCTGTTTTTT.

This clone has just a few counts. This chain uses TRBV10-3 with TRBJ2-7; 8 bases align to TRBD1. With V trimmed by 8 bases and J by 9 bases, 6 bases remained unmatched. The CDR3 totals 11 residues. CDR1 and CDR2 from the germline V gene are ENHRY and SYGVKD. The CDR3 reads CAIQGQGGQYF. CDR3 nucleotide sequence: TGTGCCATCCAAGGACAGGGAGGGCAGTACTTC.